This T cell receptor (beta chain) was sequenced for a study of CD8+CD57+ T cells in acquired aplastic anemia. Study overall: Sorted CD4+ and CD8+ cells gave an average of roughly 3.3 ug of DNA.

Between the trimmed V and J ends, which lost 2 bases and 1 base, there was a span of 6 bases. Germline V gene data show CDR1 as ENHRY and CDR2 as SYGVKD. This CDR3 is 14 amino acids long. Study-level points and caveats: Controls did not differ significantly from patients in CD8+ Simpson's diversity. Between patients and controls, around 30 CD8+ CDR3 sequences were found in common.

A word on this clonotype: Its antigen is as yet unknown.

It was patients with CD8+CD57+ cell expansion by flow cytometry who were chosen for sequencing. TCR beta VDJ and CDR3 profiling used genomic DNA as template. TCRdb called the reads again in MiXCR, with one record for every CDR3 protein. This sample has some 170,000 distinct CDR3 sequences, with 45% to 55% found just once. The gene calls are TRBV10-3 and TRBJ2-1; D is ambiguous. Sequenced sample: sorted CD4+, CD8+, or CD8+CD57+ T cells (not recorded which) from PBMCs. This sequence was found in a human donor with aplastic anemia. CDR3: CAISEGQSYNEQFF. The CDR3 DNA follows: TGTGCCATCAGTGAGGGGCAGTCCTACAATGAGCAGTTCTTC.